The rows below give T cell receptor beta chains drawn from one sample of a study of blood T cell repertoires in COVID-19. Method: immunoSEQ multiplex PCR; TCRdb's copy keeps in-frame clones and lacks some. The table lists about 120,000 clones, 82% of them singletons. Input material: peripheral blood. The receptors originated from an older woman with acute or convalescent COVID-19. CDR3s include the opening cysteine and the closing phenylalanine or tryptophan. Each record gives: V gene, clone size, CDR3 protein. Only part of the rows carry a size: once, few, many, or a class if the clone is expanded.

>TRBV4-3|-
CASSQDTGGVEFF
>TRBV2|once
CASSEVRGQGGYGNQPQHF
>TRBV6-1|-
CASSDWGRGGGYTF
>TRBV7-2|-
CASSPESVQISQFF
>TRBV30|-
CAWSRMTSGGRRGHNEQFF
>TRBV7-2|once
CASIPSGGPLTDTQYF
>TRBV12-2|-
CASRVTESENYGYTF
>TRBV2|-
CASGTGSNQPQHF
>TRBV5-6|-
CASSSQGGTGELFF
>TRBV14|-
CASSQDLGGTNTEAFF
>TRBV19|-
CASSIGGRAEQFF
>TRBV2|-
CASNKQGNQETQYF
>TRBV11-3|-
CASSLKSGNTEAFF
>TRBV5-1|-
CASSPRTGTKNTEAFF
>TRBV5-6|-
CASSQGTATTAFF
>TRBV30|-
CAWSQTGTAYQPQHF
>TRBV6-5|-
CASRPRQGADSPLHF
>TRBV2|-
CASSKTGYTDTQYF
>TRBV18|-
CASSPAGTGNNEQFF
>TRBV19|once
CASSIRWTDDGYTF
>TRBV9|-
CASSVGTGMMNTEAFF
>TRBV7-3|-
CASRWSANEQFF
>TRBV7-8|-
CASSLEGYRGTYGYTF
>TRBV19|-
CAIPTGGENYGYTF
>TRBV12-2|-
CGPRPWETEAFF
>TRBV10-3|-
CAISGGNYEQYF
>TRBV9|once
CASSAPGQEINTEAFF
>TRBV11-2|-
CASSLDSRQGVAEAFF
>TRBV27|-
CASSLSGTGSTEAFF
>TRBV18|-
CASSSSGGSSGNTIYF
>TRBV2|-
CASSEVPTGAGYTF
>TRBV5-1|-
CASSLVYRGGKNIQYF
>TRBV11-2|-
CASSLDWARDRGKDGYTF
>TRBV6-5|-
CASSYSRGQGTEAFF
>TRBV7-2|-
CASTSLAGANTGELFF
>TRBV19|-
CASTSTGGDYGYTF